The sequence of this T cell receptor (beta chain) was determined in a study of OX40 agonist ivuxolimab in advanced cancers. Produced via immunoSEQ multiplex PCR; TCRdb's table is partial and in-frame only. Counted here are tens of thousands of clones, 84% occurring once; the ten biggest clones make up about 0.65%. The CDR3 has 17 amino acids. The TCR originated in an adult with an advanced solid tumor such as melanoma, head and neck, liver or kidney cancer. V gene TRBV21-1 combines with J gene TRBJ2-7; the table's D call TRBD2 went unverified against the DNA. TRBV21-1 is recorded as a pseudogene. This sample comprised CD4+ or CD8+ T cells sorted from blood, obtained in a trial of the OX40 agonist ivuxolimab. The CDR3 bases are TGTGCCAGCATCCCACCCCCAGCACTAAACGGGGCCTACGAGCAGTACTTC. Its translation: CASIPPPALNGAYEQYF.